These T cell receptor beta chains were read from a single sample in a study of T cell responses to AZD1222 COVID-19 vaccine. Sequencing was performed with immunoSEQ multiplex PCR; in TCRdb, only in-frame clones are kept and a portion is missing. Counted here are about 160,000 clones, around 94% occurring once; the ten biggest clones make up 1.3%. The sequencing used peripheral blood, collected on day 0 of AZD1222 vaccination. These TCRs come from an adult in good health. The CDR3 runs from the conserved cysteine through the conserved F or W. The D gene is left open where the match is weak. Some rows mark clone size as missing; the rest say once, few, many or name a class of expanded clone.

d_gene	abundance	j_gene	v_gene	CDR3nt	CDR3aa
NA	NA	TRBJ2-1	TRBV6-2/TRBV6-3	TGTGCCAGCAGTTATGGGACGACCGTTTACAATGAGCAGTTCTTC	CASSYGTTVYNEQFF
TRBD2	NA	TRBJ2-1	TRBV24-1	TGTGCCACCAGTGACGATAGCGGGGGCCATTACAATGAGCAGTTCTTC	CATSDDSGGHYNEQFF
NA	few	TRBJ1-2	TRBV5-4	TGTGCCAGCAGGACCGGGGCAGGGCGAGGCTACACCTTC	CASRTGAGRGYTF
TRBD2	NA	TRBJ2-6	TRBV28	TGTGCCAGCGCTGGACTAGATCGGTCTGGGGCCAACGTCCTGACTTTC	CASAGLDRSGANVLTF
TRBD2	NA	TRBJ2-5	TRBV15	TGTGCCACCAGCAGAGGAGTGACTAGCGGGGTAGCGGAGACCCAGTACTTC	CATSRGVTSGVAETQYF
NA	NA	TRBJ2-6	TRBV5-5	TGTGCCAGCAGCTTGGCCGGTGCCTCTGGGGCCAACGTCCTGACTTTC	CASSLAGASGANVLTF
NA	few	TRBJ1-2	TRBV29-1	TGCAGCGTTGTAGGTCCTCGTGGCGGCTACACCTTC	CSVVGPRGGYTF
TRBD2	NA	TRBJ2-2	TRBV9	TGTGCCAGCAGCCTAGCTTGGACTAGCGGATTAAGCGGGGAGCTGTTTTTT	CASSLAWTSGLSGELFF
NA	NA	TRBJ1-3	TRBV18	TGTGCCAGCTCACCACGGGACTTTAGCTCTGGAAACACCATATATTTT	CASSPRDFSSGNTIYF
NA	NA	TRBJ1-1	TRBV4-1	TGCGCCAGCAGACGCACCCCTTCTCTAACAGGGAACACTGAAGCTTTCTTT	CASRRTPSLTGNTEAFF
TRBD2	NA	TRBJ2-4	TRBV5-8	TGTGCCAGCACCCAGACTAGCGGGGTAATCATTCAGTACTTC	CASTQTSGVIIQYF
NA	NA	TRBJ1-5	TRBV19	TGTGCCAGTAGTATAGGGAATCAGCCCCAGCATTTT	CASSIGNQPQHF
NA	NA	TRBJ1-2	TRBV2	TGTGCCAGCAGCCTGGTACTGGGGAGGGTAAACTATGGCTACACCTTC	CASSLVLGRVNYGYTF
NA	NA	TRBJ1-4	TRBV6-4	TGTGCCAGCAGTGAACGGCAGGGCGCTAATGAAAAACTGTTTTTT	CASSERQGANEKLFF
TRBD2	NA	TRBJ2-3	TRBV9	TGTGCCAGCAGCGTAGGGGCCCCTAGCGGGGGTACAGATACGCAGTATTTT	CASSVGAPSGGTDTQYF
TRBD1	once	TRBJ2-4	TRBV7-9	TGTGCCAGCAGCCGCACAGGGGCACTAGCCAAAAACATTCAGTACTTC	CASSRTGALAKNIQYF
NA	once	TRBJ1-1	TRBV6-5	TGTGCCAGCAGTCTCGGACGGGCCGAAGAAGCTTTCTTT	CASSLGRAEEAFF
NA	NA	TRBJ2-3	TRBV12-5	TGTGCTAGTGGTCGAGGGGATACGCAGTATTTT	CASGRGDTQYF
TRBD2	NA	TRBJ2-1	TRBV6-4	TGTGCCAGCAGTGACTCCGGGGGGGAGACCTACAATGAGCAGTTCTTC	CASSDSGGETYNEQFF
TRBD1	NA	TRBJ1-2	TRBV28	TGTGCCAGCAGTGTGGGACAGTCGCGAGGCTACACCTTC	CASSVGQSRGYTF
NA	NA	TRBJ1-5	TRBV12-3/TRBV12-4	TGTGCCAGCAGCGCGGGGTCCAATCAGCCCCAGCATTTT	CASSAGSNQPQHF
NA	NA	TRBJ1-1	TRBV2	TGTGCCAGCAGTGAACGGGGTGTGGGCACTGAAGCTTTCTTT	CASSERGVGTEAFF